The 10 T cell receptor beta chains below come from one sample, sequenced in a study of T cell responses to AZD1222 COVID-19 vaccine. The table came from immunoSEQ multiplex PCR; TCRdb's copy has only in-frame clones and leaves some out. The data show 140,000 to 150,000 clones, 93% seen once. The starting material was peripheral blood, obtained on day 0 of AZD1222 vaccination. These receptors were collected from an adult in good health.

The chain is built from TRBV7-2 and TRBJ2-7, with 7 bases lining up with TRBD2. There are 15 residues in the CDR3. V trimming: 5 bases; J trimming: 0 bases; junction bases outside the gene matches: 7. Germline V CDR1 and CDR2: SGHTA, FQGNSA. CDR3 protein: CASSQAGTNSYEQYF. The CDR3 coding sequence is TGTGCCAGCAGCCAGGCCGGGACTAACTCCTACGAGCAGTACTTC.

The V and J genes are TRBV27 and TRBJ2-1; TRBD2 aligns across 13 bases. CDR1 is MNHEY, CDR2 SMNVEV, per germline (reference sequence). The ends lost 4 bases at V and 9 bases at J; junction bases unmatched: 6. The CDR3 covers 15 residues. CDR3 bases: TGTGCCAGCAGTTCCCTACTAGCGGGGGGGCTTGAGCAGTTCTTC. Translating gives CASSSLLAGGLEQFF.

This chain uses TRBV7-9 with TRBJ2-2; D might be TRBD2 (5 bases). With 5 bases removed from V and 7 bases from J, the gap between germline ends came to 14 bases. The CDR3 covers 14 residues. Germline V gene lookup returns CDR1 SEHNR and CDR2 FQNEAQ (reference sequence). In nucleotides, the CDR3 is TGTGCCAGCAGCCCTCGGGCGGCGGGCGGGGAGCTGTTTTTT. This gives the protein CASSPRAAGGELFF.

This rearrangement joins TRBV10-3 to TRBJ1-1, with unresolved D. Trimming removed 4 bases at V and 0 bases at J, with 12 bases between. CDR3 length: 15 residues. Looked up from germline, CDR1 is ENHRY and CDR2 is SYGVKD. The chain's CDR3 is CAISAISGMNTEAFF. Written as DNA, the CDR3 is TGTGCCATCAGTGCGATTTCAGGAATGAACACTGAAGCTTTCTTT.

The chain employs TRBV5-5 and TRBJ2-3; D call uncertain. Germline CDR1 SGHKS, CDR2 YYEKEE (reference sequence). The CDR3 sequence is 16 residues long. Between the trimmed V and J ends, which lost 6 bases and 1 base, there was a span of 18 bases. The CDR3 spells CASNARYSRGTDTQYF. The CDR3 DNA is TGTGCCAGCAATGCCAGGTATTCAAGGGGCACAGATACGCAGTATTTT.

This clone was counted only a few times. The chain combines TRBV27 with TRBJ2-1; D is possibly TRBD1 (5 bases). The germline V gene has CDR1 MNHEY and CDR2 SMNVEV (reference sequence). V lost 4 bases and J lost 2, with 15 bases in between. This CDR3 has 16 amino acids. CDR3 region: CASSSQSGYPYNEQFF. The CDR3 coding sequence is TGTGCCAGCAGTTCCCAGTCAGGGTATCCCTACAATGAGCAGTTCTTC.

The chain carries TRBV19 and TRBJ1-5; D gene ambiguous. Per the germline V gene, CDR1 is LNHDA and CDR2 is SQIVND (reference sequence). Trimming took off 2 bases at V and 4 bases at J, with 6 bases between the two ends. This CDR3 is built from 13 residues. CDR3 region: CASSILVNQPQHF. The DNA of the CDR3 is TGTGCCAGTAGTATACTGGTTAATCAGCCCCAGCATTTT.

This rearrangement joins TRBV11-1 to TRBJ1-1; D possibly corresponds to TRBD1 (5 bases). The germline V gene encodes CDR1 SGHAT and CDR2 FQDESV (reference sequence). The CDR3 runs to 14 residues. V was pared by 5 bases and J by 4 bases, with 14 bases between. CDR3 region: CASSQMGGGTEAFF. The CDR3 DNA reads TGTGCCAGCAGCCAGATGGGGGGGGGCACTGAAGCTTTCTTT.

Here the CDR3 DNA reads TGCAGCGTTGTCCAGGCGAGCACTGAAGCTTTCTTT. This translates into CSVVQASTEAFF. This sequence joins TRBV29-1 and TRBJ1-1; D ambiguous. Trimming took 4 bases from V and 4 from J, leaving 10 bases between them. The CDR3 loop spans 12 amino acids. The germline gives CDR1 SQVTM, CDR2 ANQGSEA. Supplemented by reference TRBV29-1 and TRBJ1-1, the full variable domain reads SAVISQKPSRDICQRGTSLTIQCQVDSQVTMMFWYRQQPGQSLTLIATANQGSEATYESGFVIDKFPISRPNLTFSTLTVSNMSPEDSSIYLCSVVQASTEAFFGQGTRLTVV.

This CDR3 reads CASRPATGDGNTEAFF. Written as DNA, the CDR3 is TGTGCCAGCAGGCCCGCGACAGGGGATGGGAACACTGAAGCTTTCTTT. This chain joins TRBV25-1 and TRBJ1-1; 8 nucleotides match TRBD1. The germline gives CDR1 MGHDK, CDR2 SYGVNS. The CDR3 is 16 residues long. V gave up 6 bases and J gave up 1 base; unmatched junction bases: 10.